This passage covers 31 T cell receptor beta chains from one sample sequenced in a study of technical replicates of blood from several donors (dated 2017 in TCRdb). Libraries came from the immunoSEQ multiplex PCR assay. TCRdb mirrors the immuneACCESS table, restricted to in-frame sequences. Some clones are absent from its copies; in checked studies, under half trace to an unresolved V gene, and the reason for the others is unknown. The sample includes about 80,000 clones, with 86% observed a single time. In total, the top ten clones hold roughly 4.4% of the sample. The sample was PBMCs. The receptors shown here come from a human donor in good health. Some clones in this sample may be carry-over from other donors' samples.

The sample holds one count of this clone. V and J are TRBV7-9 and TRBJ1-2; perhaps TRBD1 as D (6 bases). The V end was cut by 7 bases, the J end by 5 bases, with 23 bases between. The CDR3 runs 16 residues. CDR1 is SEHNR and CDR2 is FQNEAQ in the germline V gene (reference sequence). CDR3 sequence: CASTIAAGAEGYGYTF. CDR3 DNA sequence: TGTGCCAGCACCATAGCGGCGGGGGCGGAGGGATATGGCTACACCTTC.

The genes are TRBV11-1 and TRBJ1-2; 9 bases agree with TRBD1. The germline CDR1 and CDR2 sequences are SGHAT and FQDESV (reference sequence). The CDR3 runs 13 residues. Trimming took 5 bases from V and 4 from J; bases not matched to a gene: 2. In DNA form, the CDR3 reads TGTGCCAGCAGCCTGGGACAGGGCTATGGCTACACCTTC. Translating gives CASSLGQGYGYTF.

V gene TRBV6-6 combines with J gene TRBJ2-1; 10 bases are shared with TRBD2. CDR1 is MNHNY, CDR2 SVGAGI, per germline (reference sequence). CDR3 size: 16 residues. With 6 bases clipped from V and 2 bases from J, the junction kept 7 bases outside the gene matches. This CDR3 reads CASRDRAGGTYNEQFF. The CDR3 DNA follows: TGTGCCAGCAGGGATAGAGCGGGAGGGACCTACAATGAGCAGTTCTTC.

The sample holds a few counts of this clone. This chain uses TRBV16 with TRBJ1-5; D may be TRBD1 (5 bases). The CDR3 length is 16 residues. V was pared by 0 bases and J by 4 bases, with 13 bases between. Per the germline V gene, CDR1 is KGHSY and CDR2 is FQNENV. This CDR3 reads CASSQSYRSPNQPQHF. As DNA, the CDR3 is TGTGCCAGCAGCCAATCGTACAGGTCCCCAAATCAGCCCCAGCATTTT.

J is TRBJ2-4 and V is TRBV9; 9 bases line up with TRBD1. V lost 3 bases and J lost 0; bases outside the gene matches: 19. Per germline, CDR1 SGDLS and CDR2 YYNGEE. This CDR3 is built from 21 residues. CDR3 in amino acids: CASSATFPGQGGPLAKNIQYF. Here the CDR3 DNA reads TGTGCCAGCAGCGCTACTTTTCCGGGACAGGGAGGGCCCCTAGCCAAAAACATTCAGTACTTC.

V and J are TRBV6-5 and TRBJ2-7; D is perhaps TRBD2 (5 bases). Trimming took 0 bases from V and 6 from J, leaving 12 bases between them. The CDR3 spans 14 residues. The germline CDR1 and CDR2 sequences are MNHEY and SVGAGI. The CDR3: CASSYSTSSREQYF. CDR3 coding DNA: TGTGCCAGCAGTTACTCGACTTCTAGCCGCGAGCAGTACTTC.

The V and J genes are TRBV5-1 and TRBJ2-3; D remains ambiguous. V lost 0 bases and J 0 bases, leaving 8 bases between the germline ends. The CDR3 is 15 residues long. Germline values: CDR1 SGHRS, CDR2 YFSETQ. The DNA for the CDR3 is TGCGCCAGCAGCTTGGGCTGGGCGAGCACAGATACGCAGTATTTT. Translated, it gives CASSLGWASTDTQYF.

The CDR3 sequence is CASSVATGGEQYF. The CDR3 DNA reads TGTGCCAGCAGCGTAGCTACAGGGGGCGAGCAGTACTTC. This chain links TRBV9 with TRBJ2-7, with 8 positions matching TRBD1. The CDR3 is 13 residues long. From germline, CDR1 is SGDLS and CDR2 YYNGEE. V lost 0 bases to trimming and J lost 6 bases; unmatched junction nucleotides: 2.

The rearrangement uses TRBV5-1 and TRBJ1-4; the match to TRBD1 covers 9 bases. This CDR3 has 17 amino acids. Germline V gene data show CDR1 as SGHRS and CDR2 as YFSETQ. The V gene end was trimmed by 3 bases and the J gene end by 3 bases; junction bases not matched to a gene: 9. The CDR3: CASSSTGTGLSNEKLFF. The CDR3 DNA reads TGCGCCAGCAGCTCTACCGGGACAGGGTTATCTAATGAAAAACTGTTTTTT.

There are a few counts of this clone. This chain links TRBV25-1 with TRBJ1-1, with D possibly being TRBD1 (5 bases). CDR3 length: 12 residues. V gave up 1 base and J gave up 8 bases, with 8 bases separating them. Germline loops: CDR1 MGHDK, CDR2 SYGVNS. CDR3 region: CASSEWGSEAFF. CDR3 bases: TGTGCCAGCAGTGAATGGGGCAGCGAAGCTTTCTTT.

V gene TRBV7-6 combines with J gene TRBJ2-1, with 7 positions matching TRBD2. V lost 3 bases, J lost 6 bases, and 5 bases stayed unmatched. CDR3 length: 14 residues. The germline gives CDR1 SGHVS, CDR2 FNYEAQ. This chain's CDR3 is CASSLDSGGNEQFF. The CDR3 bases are TGTGCCAGCAGCTTGGATTCGGGGGGCAATGAGCAGTTCTTC. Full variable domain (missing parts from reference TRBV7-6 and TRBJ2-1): GAGVSQSPRYKVTKRGQDVALRCDPISGHVSLYWYRQALGQGPEFLTYFNYEAQQDKSGLPNDRFSAERPEGSISTLTIQRTEQRDSAMYRCASSLDSGGNEQFFGPGTRLTVL.

For the CDR3, the DNA is TGTGCCACCAGCAGAGGGTTGGGCGGGGGGGACGAGACCCAGTACTTC. Translating it yields CATSRGLGGGDETQYF. The chain combines TRBV15 with TRBJ2-5; 9 bases fit TRBD2. There are 16 residues in the CDR3. Trimming at V came to 1 base and at J to 5 bases, leaving 8 bases not matched to a gene. Germline loops: CDR1 LNHNV, CDR2 YYDKDF (reference sequence). The full variable domain, its missing parts supplied by reference TRBV15 and TRBJ2-5, is DAMVIQNPRYQVTQFGKPVTLSCSQTLNHNVMYWYQQKSSQAPKLLFHYYDKDFNNEADTPDNFQSRRPNTSFCFLDIRSPGLGDTAMYLCATSRGLGGGDETQYFGPGTRLLVL.

The CDR3 DNA reads as TGTGCTAGTGGTGGCAACTACGAGCAGTACTTC. This codes for CASGGNYEQYF. The chain recombines TRBV12-5 with TRBJ2-7; D is unclear. Trimming pared 5 bases from V and 3 bases from J, leaving 5 bases between. In germline, CDR1 is LGHNT, CDR2 FRNRAP. The CDR3 runs 11 residues.

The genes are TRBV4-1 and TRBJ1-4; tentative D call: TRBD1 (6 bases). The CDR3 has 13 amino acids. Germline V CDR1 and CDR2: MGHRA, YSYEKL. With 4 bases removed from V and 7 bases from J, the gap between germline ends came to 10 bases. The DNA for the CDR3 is TGCGCCAGCAGCCGAGGGGGGGTTGAAAAACTGTTTTTT. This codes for CASSRGGVEKLFF.

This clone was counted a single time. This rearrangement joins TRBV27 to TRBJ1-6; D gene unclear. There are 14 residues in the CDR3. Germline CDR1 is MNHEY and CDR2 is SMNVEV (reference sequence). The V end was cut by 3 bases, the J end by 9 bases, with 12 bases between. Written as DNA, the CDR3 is TGTGCCAGCAGTTTTCTTAGAGCGAGTTCACCCCTCCACTTT. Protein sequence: CASSFLRASSPLHF.

Written as DNA, the CDR3 is TGTGCCACCAGAAAGGCACAGGAAGCTTTCTTT. Translation: CATRKAQEAFF. The chain is built from TRBV15 and TRBJ1-1; the D is unclear. This CDR3 comprises 11 residues. Trimming cost V 6 bases and J 8 bases, with 10 bases left between them. Germline CDR1 LNHNV, CDR2 YYDKDF (reference sequence).

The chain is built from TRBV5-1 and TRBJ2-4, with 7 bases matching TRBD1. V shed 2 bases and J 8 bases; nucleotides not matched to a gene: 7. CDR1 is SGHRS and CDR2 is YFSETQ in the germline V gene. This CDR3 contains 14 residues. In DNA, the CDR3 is TGCGCCAGCAGCTTAAGGGGGACAGAGGACATTCAGTACTTC. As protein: CASSLRGTEDIQYF.

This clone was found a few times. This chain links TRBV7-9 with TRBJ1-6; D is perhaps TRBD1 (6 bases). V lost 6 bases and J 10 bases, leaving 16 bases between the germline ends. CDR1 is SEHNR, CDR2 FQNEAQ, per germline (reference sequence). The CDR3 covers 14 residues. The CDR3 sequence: CASRAGAAGSPLHF. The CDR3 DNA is TGTGCCAGCAGAGCGGGGGCGGCGGGCTCACCCCTCCACTTT.

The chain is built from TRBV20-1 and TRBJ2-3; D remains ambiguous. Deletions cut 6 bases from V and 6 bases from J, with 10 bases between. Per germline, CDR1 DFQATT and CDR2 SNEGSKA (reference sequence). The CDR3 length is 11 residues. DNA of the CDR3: TGCAGTGCCAATCCTCGGGATACGCAGTATTTT. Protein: CSANPRDTQYF.

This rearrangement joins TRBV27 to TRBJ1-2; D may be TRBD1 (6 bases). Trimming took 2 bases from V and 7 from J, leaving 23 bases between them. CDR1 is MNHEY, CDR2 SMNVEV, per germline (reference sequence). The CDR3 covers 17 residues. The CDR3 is CASSLVTGAFESTGYTF. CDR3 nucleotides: TGTGCCAGCAGTTTAGTGACAGGCGCATTTGAGTCTACTGGCTACACCTTC.

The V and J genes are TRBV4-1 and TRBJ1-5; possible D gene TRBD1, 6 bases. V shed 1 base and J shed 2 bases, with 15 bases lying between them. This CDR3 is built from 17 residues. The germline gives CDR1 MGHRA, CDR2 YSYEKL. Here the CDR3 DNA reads TGCGCCAGCAGCCAAGTCGCAGGGGCCCTGGGCAATCAGCCCCAGCATTTT. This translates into CASSQVAGALGNQPQHF.

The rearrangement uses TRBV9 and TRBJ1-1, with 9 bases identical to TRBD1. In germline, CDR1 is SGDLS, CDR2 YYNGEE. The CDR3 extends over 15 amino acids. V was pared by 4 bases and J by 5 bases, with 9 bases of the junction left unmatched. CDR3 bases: TGTGCCAGCAGCACCGGGACAGGGCGGGGAACTGAAGCTTTCTTT. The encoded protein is CASSTGTGRGTEAFF.

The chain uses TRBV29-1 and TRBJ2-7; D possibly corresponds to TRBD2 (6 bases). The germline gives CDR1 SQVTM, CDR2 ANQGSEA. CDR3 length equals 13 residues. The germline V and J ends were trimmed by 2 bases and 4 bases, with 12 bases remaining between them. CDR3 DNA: TGCAGCGTTGAACTACCCGGGAGTTACGAGCAGTACTTC. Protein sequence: CSVELPGSYEQYF.

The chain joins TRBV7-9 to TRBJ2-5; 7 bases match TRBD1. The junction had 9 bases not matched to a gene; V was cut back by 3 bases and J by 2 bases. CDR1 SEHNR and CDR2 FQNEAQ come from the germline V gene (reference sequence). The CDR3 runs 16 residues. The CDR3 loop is CASSFWTGQHQETQYF. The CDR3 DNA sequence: TGTGCCAGCAGCTTTTGGACAGGCCAGCATCAAGAGACCCAGTACTTC.

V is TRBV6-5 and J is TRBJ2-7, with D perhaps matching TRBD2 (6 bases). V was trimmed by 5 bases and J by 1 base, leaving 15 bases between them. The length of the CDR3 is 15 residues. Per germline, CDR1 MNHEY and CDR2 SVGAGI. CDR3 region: CASSTRDSSSYEQYF. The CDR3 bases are TGTGCCAGCAGTACCCGGGACTCAAGTTCCTACGAGCAGTACTTC.

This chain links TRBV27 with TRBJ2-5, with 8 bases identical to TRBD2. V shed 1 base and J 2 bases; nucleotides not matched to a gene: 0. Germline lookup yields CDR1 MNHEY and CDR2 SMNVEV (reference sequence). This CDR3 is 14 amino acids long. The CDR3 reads CASSLLAGQETQYF. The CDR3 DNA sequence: TGTGCCAGCAGTTTATTAGCGGGACAAGAGACCCAGTACTTC.

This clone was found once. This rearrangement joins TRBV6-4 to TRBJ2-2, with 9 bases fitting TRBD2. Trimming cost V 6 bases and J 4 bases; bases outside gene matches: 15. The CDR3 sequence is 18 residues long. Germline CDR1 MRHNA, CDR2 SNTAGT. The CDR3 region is CASSFIAGAPPGTGELFF. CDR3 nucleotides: TGTGCCAGCAGCTTTATAGCGGGGGCGCCCCCGGGCACCGGGGAGCTGTTTTTT.

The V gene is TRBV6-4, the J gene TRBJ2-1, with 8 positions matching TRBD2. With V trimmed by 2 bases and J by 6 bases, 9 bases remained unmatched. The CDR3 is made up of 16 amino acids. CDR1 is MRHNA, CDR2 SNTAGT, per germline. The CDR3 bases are TGTGCCAGCAGTGACAAAGCGGGGGCCTACAGCAATGAGCAGTTCTTC. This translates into CASSDKAGAYSNEQFF.

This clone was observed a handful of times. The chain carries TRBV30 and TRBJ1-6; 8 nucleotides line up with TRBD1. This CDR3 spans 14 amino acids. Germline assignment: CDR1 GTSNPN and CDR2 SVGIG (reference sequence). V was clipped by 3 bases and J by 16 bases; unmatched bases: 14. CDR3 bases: TGTGCCTGGAGGTCCGGGACAGGCACGTTGTTTCTCCACTTT. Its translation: CAWRSGTGTLFLHF. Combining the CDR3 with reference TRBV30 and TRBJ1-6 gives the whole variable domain SQTIHQWPATLVQPVGSPLSLECTVEGTSNPNLYWYRQAAGRGLQLLFYSVGIGQISSEVPQNLSASRPQDRQFILSSKKLLLSDSGFYLCAWRSGTGTLFLHFGNGTRLTVT.

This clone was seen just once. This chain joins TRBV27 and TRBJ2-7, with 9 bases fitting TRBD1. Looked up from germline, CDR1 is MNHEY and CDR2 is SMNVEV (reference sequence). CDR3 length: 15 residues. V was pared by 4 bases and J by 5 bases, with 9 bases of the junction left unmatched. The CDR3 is CASSSSGDRDHEQYF. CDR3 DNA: TGTGCCAGCAGTTCATCCGGGGACAGGGATCACGAGCAGTACTTC.

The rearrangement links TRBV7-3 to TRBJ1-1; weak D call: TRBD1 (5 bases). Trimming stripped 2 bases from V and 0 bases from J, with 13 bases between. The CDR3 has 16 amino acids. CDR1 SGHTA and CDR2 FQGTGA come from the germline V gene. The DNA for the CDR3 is TGTGCCAGCAGCTTATACCCAGGGCAACTGAACACTGAAGCTTTCTTT. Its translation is CASSLYPGQLNTEAFF.